These 32 T cell receptor beta chains originate from one sample sequenced in a study of T cells after yellow fever vaccination. Using its own MiXCR run on the 5' RACE reads, TCRdb lists one record per CDR3 protein. The table records a few hundred thousand distinct CDR3 sequences, around 4% of them present only once. The sequencing here drew on PBMCs, taken on the day of the yellow fever booster vaccination. The receptors come from a young man who received the YFV17D yellow fever vaccine.

This clonotype was found many times. The CDR3 coding sequence is TGTGCCAGCAGCAGCCCACCCGCGGGCTTCGGAGAGACCCAGTACTTC. This sequence encodes CASSSPPAGFGETQYF. The rearrangement links TRBV7-9 to TRBJ2-5; maybe TRBD2 (5 bases). This CDR3 has 16 residues. V was clipped by 5 bases and J by 4 bases, with 20 bases between them. Germline assignment: CDR1 SEHNR and CDR2 FQNEAQ (reference sequence).

The V and J genes are TRBV7-8 and TRBJ2-3; 8 bases are a match to TRBD2. The V gene end was trimmed by 5 bases and the J gene end by 2 bases; junction bases not matched to a gene: 6. CDR3 length: 15 residues. Germline CDR1 reads SGHVS; CDR2 reads FQNEAQ. CDR3 sequence reads: CASSPLGGATDTQYF. Here the CDR3 DNA reads TGTGCCAGCAGCCCGCTCGGGGGGGCCACAGATACGCAGTATTTT.

This clonotype has at least ten counts. The gene calls are TRBV6-6 and TRBJ1-1, with D perhaps TRBD1 (5 bases). This CDR3 has 12 residues. The V end was cut by 7 bases, the J end by 7 bases, with 13 bases between. CDR1 is MNHNY, CDR2 SVGAGI, per germline (reference sequence). CDR3 nucleotide sequence: TGTGCCAGCACCCCAGGGTTTTATGAAGCTTTCTTT. This codes for CASTPGFYEAFF.

This chain links TRBV6-4 with TRBJ2-1; the D is unclear. CDR1 is MRHNA and CDR2 is SNTAGT in the germline V gene. This CDR3 contains 13 residues. Trimming removed 8 bases from V and 7 bases from J, with 15 bases in between. CDR3 DNA: TGTGCCAGCGCACAGACGGTTGGGAATGAGCAGTTCTTC. Protein sequence: CASAQTVGNEQFF.

The chain combines TRBV7-2 with TRBJ1-1; no definite D call. Deletions cut 2 bases from V and 0 bases from J, with 7 bases between. The germline CDR1 and CDR2 sequences are SGHTA and FQGNSA. There are 14 residues in the CDR3. As DNA, the CDR3 is TGTGCCAGCAGCTTATATAGTATGAACACTGAAGCTTTCTTT. This sequence encodes CASSLYSMNTEAFF. The full variable domain, its missing parts supplied by reference TRBV7-2 and TRBJ1-1, is GAGVSQSPSNKVTEKGKDVELRCDPISGHTALYWYRQSLGQGLEFLIYFQGNSAPDKSGLPSDRFSAERTGGSVSTLTIQRTQQEDSAVYLCASSLYSMNTEAFFGQGTRLTVV.

This clonotype was seen repeatedly, ten times or more. This chain connects TRBV29-1 to TRBJ2-5, with D possibly TRBD1 on 6 matching bases. The CDR3 consists of 14 residues. In germline, CDR1 is SQVTM, CDR2 ANQGSEA. With 4 bases removed from V and 0 bases from J, the gap between germline ends came to 12 bases. CDR3 coding DNA: TGCAGCGTTGCAGGGGACGGGTACCAAGAGACCCAGTACTTC. Translation gives CSVAGDGYQETQYF.

This clonotype was observed a few times. The chain links TRBV25-1 to TRBJ1-1; 8 nucleotides line up with TRBD1. Germline V gives CDR1 MGHDK, CDR2 SYGVNS. CDR3 length equals 14 residues. Losses at the gene ends were 5 bases for V and 1 base for J; bases not matched to a gene: 3. The CDR3 spells CASSNGQGNTEAFF. CDR3 DNA sequence: TGTGCCAGCAGTAACGGACAGGGGAACACTGAAGCTTTCTTT.

This clonotype showed up many times. The chain recombines TRBV2 with TRBJ1-5; 10 nucleotides agree with TRBD1. The CDR3 is made up of 17 amino acids. Germline lookup yields CDR1 SNHLY and CDR2 FYNNEI. With 4 bases clipped from V and 4 bases from J, the junction kept 10 bases outside the gene matches. CDR3 DNA sequence: TGTGCCAGCAGTGCCGGGACAGGGGACGGGATGAATCAGCCCCAGCATTTT. Its protein product is CASSAGTGDGMNQPQHF. The entire variable domain, with the rest obtained from reference TRBV2 and TRBJ1-5, is as follows: EPEVTQTPSHQVTQMGQEVILRCVPISNHLYFYWYRQILGQKVEFLVSFYNNEISEKSEIFDDQFSVERPDGSNFTLKIRSTKLEDSAMYFCASSAGTGDGMNQPQHFGDGTRLSIL.

The CDR3 DNA follows: TGTGCCAGCAGCGTACTCGCTTGGGCTGGGGAGCAGTACGTC. Its protein product is CASSVLAWAGEQYV. This sequence joins TRBV6-2 or TRBV6-3 and TRBJ2-7, with D hard to call. The CDR3 is 14 amino acids. CDR1 and CDR2 from the germline V gene are MNHEY and SVGEGT. The V and J ends lost 6 bases and 7 bases respectively, with 19 bases between them.

This clonotype was detected ten times or more. V is TRBV6-6 and J is TRBJ2-4, with D hard to call. This CDR3 has 12 residues. The V end was cut by 5 bases, the J end by 7 bases, with 9 bases between. CDR1 and CDR2 from the germline V gene are MNHNY and SVGAGI (reference sequence). CDR3 DNA sequence: TGTGCCAGCAGTCCGAGTCCGAACATTCAGTACTTC. Translation gives CASSPSPNIQYF.

The sample holds a few counts of this clonotype. This chain connects TRBV19 to TRBJ2-3; the D gene is possibly TRBD2 (5 bases). Germline-derived CDR1 and CDR2 are LNHDA and SQIVND (reference sequence). The germline V and J ends were trimmed by 7 bases and 4 bases, with 12 bases remaining between them. The length of the CDR3 is 13 residues. The CDR3 spells CASTSTGADTQYF. The DNA for the CDR3 is TGTGCCAGTACCTCGACCGGGGCAGATACGCAGTATTTT.

The table lists this clonotype with a few counts. The rearrangement uses TRBV5-1 and TRBJ1-2, with unresolved D. Between the trimmed V and J ends, which lost 0 bases and 4 bases, there was a span of 10 bases. In germline, CDR1 is SGHRS, CDR2 YFSETQ. This CDR3 has 14 residues. The CDR3 loop reads CASSLGTDRYGYTF. For the CDR3, the DNA is TGCGCCAGCAGCTTGGGGACCGATCGCTATGGCTACACCTTC.

This clonotype came up a few times. The chain has TRBV20-1 and TRBJ2-3, with 12 positions matching TRBD2. CDR3 length equals 16 residues. CDR1 is DFQATT, CDR2 SNEGSKA, per germline (reference sequence). V was clipped by 4 bases and J by 2 bases; unmatched bases: 7. The CDR3 region is CSANRGLAGNTDTQYF. As DNA, the CDR3 is TGCAGTGCTAACCGAGGACTAGCGGGGAACACAGATACGCAGTATTTT.

This sequence joins TRBV7-8 and TRBJ2-7; 7 bases fit TRBD1. CDR3 length: 12 amino acids. The J segment lost 7 bases and the V segment lost 5 bases, leaving 5 bases of the junction unmatched. From germline, CDR1 is SGHVS and CDR2 FQNEAQ. CDR3 amino acids: CASSPQGFEQYF. The CDR3, as DNA: TGTGCCAGCAGCCCACAGGGGTTTGAGCAGTACTTC.

This clonotype was observed many times. J is TRBJ2-7 and V is TRBV5-1; no clear D. V was pared by 1 base and J by 0 bases, with 8 bases between. Germline lookup yields CDR1 SGHRS and CDR2 YFSETQ. The CDR3 has 14 amino acids. CDR3 DNA: TGCGCCAGCAGCTTGATCCCGAGCTCCTACGAGCAGTACGTC. It yields the protein CASSLIPSSYEQYV.

For this clonotype: One junction end disagrees with the germline gene, perhaps due to a read error. CDR3 coding DNA: TGTGCTAGCAGCTGGGGACTAGAGCCCCCCAATGAGCAGTTCTTC. As protein: CASSWGLEPPNEQFF. The J gene is TRBJ2-1, the V gene TRBV7-7; TRBD2 agrees at 8 bases. This CDR3 region has 15 residues. Germline-derived CDR1 and CDR2 are SSHAT and FNYEAQ (reference sequence). Together with reference TRBV7-7 and TRBJ2-1, the CDR3 gives the full variable domain: GAGVSQSPRYKVTKRGQDVTLRCDPISSHATLYWYQQALGQGPEFLTYFNYEAQPDKSGLPSDRFSAERPEGSISTLTIQRTEQRDSAMYRCASSWGLEPPNEQFFGPGTRLTVL.

In its sample, this clonotype was seen a few times. The chain combines TRBV5-1 with TRBJ2-1; D is perhaps TRBD1 or TRBD2 (6 bases each). Germline V lookup: CDR1 SGHRS, CDR2 YFSETQ. V dropped 0 bases and J dropped 2 bases, with 12 bases sitting between them. CDR3 length: 16 amino acids. CDR3 in amino acids: CASSLELGGAYNEQFF. The CDR3 nucleotides read TGCGCCAGCAGCTTGGAATTGGGGGGCGCCTACAATGAGCAGTTCTTC.

The chain couples TRBV20-1 to TRBJ2-1, with TRBD1 matching 8 bases. The CDR3 contains 14 residues. Germline V gives CDR1 DFQATT, CDR2 SNEGSKA (reference sequence). The trim removed 5 bases at V and 4 bases at J, leaving 7 bases unmatched. CDR3 DNA sequence: TGCAGTGCTGGACAGGGTAGGGCGTACAATGAGCAGTTCTTC. Translated, it gives CSAGQGRAYNEQFF.

This clonotype was detected many times. The V call is TRBV7-9, the J call TRBJ2-3; unclear D gene. Trimming took off 3 bases at V and 2 bases at J, with 6 bases between the two ends. Germline values: CDR1 SEHNR, CDR2 FQNEAQ (reference sequence). The CDR3 loop spans 13 amino acids. CDR3 coding DNA: TGTGCCAGCAGCTTCAGCGCCACAGATACGCAGTATTTT. Amino acid sequence: CASSFSATDTQYF.

This clonotype appeared many times. J is TRBJ2-1 and V is TRBV3-1; TRBD1 might be the D (5 bases). The germline V and J ends were trimmed by 1 base and 9 bases, with 7 bases remaining between them. Per the germline V gene, CDR1 is LGHDT and CDR2 is YNNKEL (reference sequence). This CDR3 spans 12 amino acids. Here the CDR3 reads CASSQVQGEQFF. CDR3 in DNA: TGTGCCAGCAGCCAAGTTCAGGGTGAGCAGTTCTTC.

This chain connects TRBV5-1 to TRBJ2-7; TRBD1 matches 9 bases. The germline V gene has CDR1 SGHRS and CDR2 YFSETQ. This CDR3 is built from 16 residues. Germline trimming cut 4 bases from V and 7 bases from J; bases unmatched to any gene: 15. CDR3 in DNA: TGCGCCAGCAGCCCCGACCTGGGACAGGGAGGATTGGAGCAGTACTTC. Translated, it gives CASSPDLGQGGLEQYF.

In this sample, this clonotype turned up many times. The chain carries TRBV7-8 and TRBJ2-3; TRBD2 aligns across 8 bases. V shed 4 bases and J 4 bases; nucleotides not matched to a gene: 4. The germline V gene encodes CDR1 SGHVS and CDR2 FQNEAQ. CDR3 length: 14 residues. CDR3 protein: CASSWSGGPDTQYF. The CDR3 DNA reads TGTGCCAGCAGCTGGAGCGGGGGTCCAGATACGCAGTATTTT.

In its sample, this clonotype was seen many times. V and J are TRBV11-2 and TRBJ2-7; D not resolved. Germline CDR1 and CDR2: SGHAT and FQNNGV. The CDR3 loop spans 11 amino acids. The germline V and J ends were trimmed by 2 bases and 7 bases, with 6 bases remaining between them. The CDR3 loop is CASSLLEEQYV. The CDR3 nucleotides read TGTGCCAGCAGCTTACTGGAGGAGCAGTACGTC.

This clonotype was seen more than once but under ten times. The CDR3 protein is CASRPGQGTLREPQHF. CDR3 sequence (DNA): TGTGCCAGTAGACCGGGACAGGGGACTTTAAGGGAGCCCCAGCATTTT. J is TRBJ1-5 and V is TRBV19, with 10 nucleotides matching TRBD1. The trim removed 6 bases at V and 8 bases at J, leaving 13 bases unmatched. The CDR3 extends over 16 amino acids. Germline-derived CDR1 and CDR2 are LNHDA and SQIVND (reference sequence).

This clonotype was picked up many times. This rearrangement joins TRBV7-9 to TRBJ1-1; no clear D. CDR1 is SEHNR and CDR2 is FQNEAQ in the germline V gene (reference sequence). Trimming pared 3 bases from V and 5 bases from J, leaving 16 bases between. The CDR3 is 15 residues long. In DNA form, the CDR3 reads TGTGCCAGCAGCTTGAACAGACCACTGGGGACTGAAGCTTTCTTT. Translating gives CASSLNRPLGTEAFF. Full variable domain (outside the CDR3, taken from reference TRBV7-9 and TRBJ1-1): DTGVSQNPRHKITKRGQNVTFRCDPISEHNRLYWYRQTLGQGPEFLTYFQNEAQLEKSRLLSDRFSAERPKGSFSTLEIQRTEQGDSAMYLCASSLNRPLGTEAFFGQGTRLTVV.

The chain recombines TRBV29-1 with TRBJ2-2; TRBD2 matches 13 bases. Germline CDR1 and CDR2: SQVTM and ANQGSEA. V shed 3 bases, J shed 7 bases, and the junction held 5 bases outside the gene matches. This CDR3 is built from 15 residues. CDR3 protein: CSVDMTSGGNGELFF. CDR3 DNA sequence: TGCAGCGTTGATATGACTAGCGGGGGGAACGGGGAGCTGTTTTTT.

V gene TRBV12-3 or TRBV12-4 combines with J gene TRBJ2-2; no firm D call. V was pared by 5 bases and J by 4 bases, with 8 bases between. The CDR3 spans 13 residues. The CDR3 region has the DNA TGTGCCAGCAGTCCTGTTTCCACCGGGGAGCTGTTTTTT. Encoded protein: CASSPVSTGELFF.

This clonotype appeared many times. This chain links TRBV11-2 with TRBJ2-7; D perhaps matches TRBD1 (6 bases). The germline V and J ends were trimmed by 5 bases and 5 bases, with 10 bases remaining between them. The CDR3 loop spans 12 amino acids. CDR1 and CDR2 (germline): SGHAT, FQNNGV. CDR3 sequence reads: CASSTGTNEQYF. The CDR3, as DNA: TGTGCCAGCAGCACCGGGACAAACGAGCAGTACTTC.

This clonotype was counted ten times or more. The chain links TRBV7-9 to TRBJ1-2, with 7 bases that match TRBD1. Germline V gene sequence: CDR1 SEHNR, CDR2 FQNEAQ (reference sequence). CDR3 size: 18 residues. V lost 2 bases to trimming and J lost 1 base; unmatched junction nucleotides: 13. CDR3 DNA: TGTGCCAGCAGCTTATTAGGGACAGTGGGCCAATATAACTATGGCTACACCTTC. Amino acids: CASSLLGTVGQYNYGYTF.

J is TRBJ1-2 and V is TRBV9; D uncertain. Germline V CDR1 and CDR2: SGDLS, YYNGEE. Between the trimmed V and J ends, which lost 4 bases and 3 bases, there was a span of 16 bases. The CDR3 has 15 amino acids. For the CDR3, the DNA is TGTGCCAGCAGCACACGGACGGATCCTTACTATGGCTACACCTTC. It is translated as CASSTRTDPYYGYTF.

This rearrangement joins TRBV29-1 to TRBJ2-1; D ambiguous. Trimming cost V 2 bases and J 6 bases, with 17 bases left between them. CDR3 length: 15 residues. Per the germline V gene, CDR1 is SQVTM and CDR2 is ANQGSEA. The CDR3: CSVEMVGNWGNEQFF. DNA of the CDR3: TGCAGCGTTGAAATGGTCGGTAACTGGGGCAATGAGCAGTTCTTC.

The chain recombines TRBV12-3 or TRBV12-4 with TRBJ1-5, with 9 bases lining up with TRBD1. The CDR3 is 14 amino acids. Trimming at V came to 4 bases and at J to 7 bases, leaving 5 bases not matched to a gene. The CDR3 loop reads CASSSTGGQQPQHF. CDR3 bases: TGTGCCAGCAGTTCCACAGGGGGCCAGCAGCCCCAGCATTTT.